The source of this T cell receptor beta chain is a study of blood T cell repertoires in COVID-19. As originally analysed: Reference gene primer amplification gave nucleated cell count estimates. Clones were sequenced by immunoSEQ multiplex PCR, and TCRdb holds only the in-frame ones, with some missing. Clone size and the V and J calls come from that table; the DNA yielded D and trimming. The profile shows some 670,000 clones, 75% to 90% of them singletons. CDR3 length: 12 residues. With 3 bases removed from V and 10 bases from J, the gap between germline ends came to 12 bases. CDR1 is LNHDA, CDR2 SQIVND, per germline (reference sequence).

This chain links TRBV19 with TRBJ1-2; no reliable D call. This TCR came from a woman under 30 with acute or convalescent COVID-19. The sample comprised peripheral blood. CDR3 in DNA: TGTGCCAGTAGTATGGGCCCGGAGGACTACACCTTC. Amino acids: CASSMGPEDYTF.